Sequencing of this T cell receptor beta chain was carried out in a study of OX40 agonist ivuxolimab in advanced cancers. Looking at the study overall: Cohort: 82.7% men, mean age 60, aged roughly 23 to 90. Points from the study as a whole: CD4+ and CD8+ T cells in blood underwent clonal expansion by week 6 at 0.1 to 3.0 mg/kg.

Some clones are missing from TCRdb's copy, which holds only in-frame ones; the method was immunoSEQ multiplex PCR. The sample consists of 50,000 to 60,000 clones, about 89% of them appearing once. On this clone: Its antigen is as yet unknown.

V was trimmed by 8 bases and J by 7 bases, leaving 18 bases between them. This CDR3 has 13 amino acids. Germline V gene sequence: CDR1 MDHEN, CDR2 SYDVKM. The material sequenced was CD4+ or CD8+ T cells sorted from blood, taken in a trial of the OX40 agonist ivuxolimab. The V and J genes are TRBV28 and TRBJ2-7, with D uncertain. The clonotype comes from an adult with an advanced solid tumor such as melanoma, head and neck, liver or kidney cancer. The CDR3 DNA is TGTGCCAGCGCTCCGACTGATACCTTGGAGCAGTACTTC. It specifies CASAPTDTLEQYF.